The rows below give T cell receptor beta chains drawn from one sample of a study of blood T cell repertoires in COVID-19. Profiled with immunoSEQ multiplex PCR; TCRdb holds only in-frame clones, not every one. The sample includes 250,000 to 300,000 clones, over 75% of them seen just once. Sequences were obtained from PBMCs or T cells enriched from blood (not recorded which). The receptors derive from a man aged 18-30 years who had recovered from COVID-19. Both conserved end residues are part of each CDR3. Fields, in order: J gene, CDR3 length, clone size, D gene, V gene, CDR3 protein, CDR3 DNA. A D gene is named only where the DNA matches it firmly. Only some rows state a clone size, as once, few, many or a class for expanded clones.

>TRBJ1-5|14|.|.|TRBV5-6
CASSTRRSVGPQHF
TGTGCCAGCAGCACTAGACGAAGCGTAGGGCCCCAGCATTTT
>TRBJ2-1|17|.|.|TRBV3-1/TRBV3-2
CASSQDLARGVGGEQFF
TGTGCCAGCAGCCAAGATCTGGCTAGGGGAGTCGGGGGTGAGCAGTTCTTC
>TRBJ2-1|15|.|TRBD2|TRBV28
CASKTVAGGNNEQFF
TGTGCCAGCAAGACCGTAGCGGGAGGAAACAATGAGCAGTTCTTC
>TRBJ2-3|15|.|TRBD1|TRBV28
CASRTGSIGGDTQYF
TGTGCCAGCAGGACAGGGTCTATCGGTGGAGATACGCAGTATTTT
>TRBJ2-5|13|.|TRBD1|TRBV12-3/TRBV12-4
CASSRGQQETQYF
TGTGCCAGCAGTCGGGGACAGCAAGAGACCCAGTACTTC
>TRBJ1-1|12|.|.|TRBV29-1
CSVDRVNTEAFF
TGCAGCGTTGATCGTGTGAACACTGAAGCTTTCTTT
>TRBJ2-6|15|.|.|TRBV5-4
CASSLPLSGANVLTF
TGTGCCAGCAGCTTGCCACTCTCTGGGGCCAACGTCCTGACTTTC
>TRBJ1-1|14|.|.|TRBV6-5
CASNKQGSNTEAFF
TGTGCCAGCAATAAGCAGGGATCAAACACTGAAGCTTTCTTT
>TRBJ2-7|18|once|.|TRBV11-3
CASSLDRPRTELSYEQYF
TGTGCCAGCAGCTTAGATCGTCCCCGGACAGAATTATCCTACGAGCAGTACTTC
>TRBJ1-2|13|.|TRBD1|TRBV12-3/TRBV12-4
CASSPQGSAGYTF
TGTGCCAGCAGCCCACAGGGGTCGGCTGGCTACACCTTC
>TRBJ1-1|15|.|TRBD1|TRBV2
CASSYIRGTNTEAFF
TGTGCCAGCAGTTATATCAGGGGGACTAACACTGAAGCTTTCTTT
>TRBJ1-1|13|.|.|TRBV13
CASSLGRGAEAFF
TGTGCCAGCAGCTTAGGGCGGGGGGCTGAAGCTTTCTTT
>TRBJ2-7|15|.|TRBD2|TRBV7-9
CASSFRLAGGYEQYF
TGTGCCAGCAGCTTCCGACTAGCGGGAGGATACGAGCAGTACTTC
>TRBJ1-2|12|.|.|TRBV12-3/TRBV12-4
CASSLLSYGYTF
TGTGCCAGCAGTTTGCTTAGCTATGGCTACACCTTC
>TRBJ2-1|17|.|TRBD2|TRBV19
CASSTGTSGIGYNEQFF
TGTGCCAGTAGTACCGGGACTAGCGGGATAGGATACAATGAGCAGTTCTTC
>TRBJ1-1|13|.|.|TRBV7-9
CASSLGGGGEAFF
TGTGCCAGCAGCTTAGGAGGAGGAGGTGAAGCTTTCTTT
>TRBJ2-2|15|.|.|TRBV27
CASSRGAGWIGELFF
TGTGCCAGCTCTCGTGGGGCAGGGTGGATCGGGGAGCTGTTTTTT
>TRBJ2-4|14|.|TRBD1|TRBV28
CASRPGTDKNIQYF
TGTGCCAGTAGACCCGGGACAGATAAAAACATTCAGTACTTC
>TRBJ2-2|13|.|.|TRBV2
CASSDRGVGELFF
TGTGCCAGCAGTGACAGGGGTGTGGGGGAGCTGTTTTTT
>TRBJ1-2|14|.|TRBD1|TRBV6-5
CASMGDRAFYGYTF
TGTGCCAGTATGGGCGACAGGGCCTTCTATGGCTACACCTTC
>TRBJ2-5|15|.|TRBD2|TRBV19
CASSQGLAGVETQYF
TGTGCCAGTAGCCAAGGACTAGCGGGAGTAGAGACCCAGTACTTC
>TRBJ1-4|14|once|TRBD1|TRBV5-6
CASSWTGVNEKLFF
TGTGCCAGCAGCTGGACAGGGGTAAATGAAAAACTGTTTTTT
>TRBJ2-6|18|.|.|TRBV3-1/TRBV3-2
CASSQVSLALSGANVLTF
TGTGCCAGCAGCCAAGTCTCCCTAGCCCTCTCTGGGGCCAACGTCCTGACTTTC
>TRBJ2-3|15|.|TRBD2|TRBV10-2
CASSELGGVIDTQYF
TGCGCCAGCAGCGAGCTGGGGGGGGTCATAGATACGCAGTATTTT
>TRBJ1-4|16|.|.|TRBV7-6
CASSLWGQGSNEKLFF
TGTGCCAGCAGCTTATGGGGGCAGGGCTCTAATGAAAAACTGTTTTTT
>TRBJ2-2|14|.|.|TRBV19
CATLEGANTGELFF
TGTGCCACTTTGGAGGGGGCTAACACCGGGGAGCTGTTTTTT
>TRBJ2-2|15|.|.|TRBV28
CASSLAGPDTGELFF
TGTGCCAGCAGTTTGGCGGGGCCAGACACCGGGGAGCTGTTTTTT
>TRBJ1-6|16|.|.|TRBV4-1
CASSQDITADNSPLHF
TGCGCCAGCAGCCAAGATATCACAGCCGATAATTCACCCCTCCACTTT
>TRBJ2-3|16|.|TRBD2|TRBV18
CASSPPLAGGTDTQYF
TGTGCCAGCTCACCACCGCTAGCGGGGGGGACAGATACGCAGTATTTT
>TRBJ1-1|15|.|.|TRBV27
CATWVRWGQSTEAFF
TGTGCCACCTGGGTCCGCTGGGGGCAAAGTACTGAAGCTTTCTTT
>TRBJ2-1|17|.|TRBD2|TRBV7-3
CASSLTGRGGSYNEQFF
TGTGCCAGCAGCTTAACGGGTCGAGGCGGGAGTTACAATGAGCAGTTCTTC
>TRBJ2-7|11|.|.|TRBV12-3/TRBV12-4
CASSRYNEQYF
TGTGCCAGCAGCCGTTACAACGAGCAGTACTTC
>TRBJ2-5|14|.|TRBD2|TRBV2
CASGGLAGWETQYF
TGTGCCAGCGGGGGACTAGCGGGATGGGAGACCCAGTACTTC
>TRBJ2-5|16|.|TRBD2|TRBV7-9
CASSGRLAGVRETQYF
TGTGCCAGCAGCGGCCGACTAGCGGGAGTTAGAGAGACCCAGTACTTC
>TRBJ1-1|13|.|.|TRBV6-6
CASRLQLNTEAFF
TGTGCCAGCAGACTCCAACTGAACACTGAAGCTTTCTTT
>TRBJ2-3|15|.|TRBD1|TRBV7-3
CASKRQGLSTDTQYF
TGTGCCAGCAAAAGACAGGGCCTGAGCACAGATACGCAGTATTTT
>TRBJ2-5|16|.|TRBD2|TRBV7-9
CASSSTGSGRSETQYF
TGTGCCAGCAGCTCCACCGGTAGCGGGAGGTCAGAGACCCAGTACTTC